Sequencing of this TCR beta chain was carried out in a study of blood T cells in healthy people across ages. The sample holds one count of this clonotype. This CDR3 has 16 residues. Trimming took off 4 bases at V and 2 bases at J, with 17 bases between the two ends. In germline, CDR1 is LGHDT, CDR2 YNNKEL (reference sequence). Using a J-beta primer mix together with a sample-barcoded 5' primer, a second PCR was run for about 7 to 12 cycles. TCRdb re-analysed the 5' RACE reads in MiXCR, keeping a single row per CDR3 protein. Of nearly 800,000 distinct CDR3 sequences listed, 20% to 30% are singletons. These data were also filed under a second study, of T cells of mothers and their children.

The chain is built from TRBV3-1 and TRBJ2-5; D tentatively fits TRBD1 or TRBD2 (5 bases each). This clonotype was sampled from a boy between 5 and 17 years old in good health. The sample taken for sequencing was blood. Written as DNA, the CDR3 is TGTGCCAGCAGCCCCCTGCTCCTGGGGGTGCAAGAGACCCAGTACTTC. Translated, it gives CASSPLLLGVQETQYF.